The source of this T cell receptor beta chain is a study of beta chain features in type 1 diabetes. Study-wide findings and caveats: Moderate yet significant TCRB CDR3 shortening was seen in Type 1 diabetes patients in all four CD4+ subsets. High-TCR-expressing cells could be over-represented by cDNA sequencing.

V lost 1 base and J 6 bases, leaving 7 bases between the germline ends. The CDR3 extends over 13 amino acids. Germline CDR1 MGHRA, CDR2 YSYEKL. About this clone itself: Its specificity is unknown.

The sequenced template was cDNA made from the entire isolated RNA. The protocol was immunoSEQ multiplex PCR, while the TCRdb copy is restricted to in-frame clones and leaves out a portion. The sample lists about 160,000 clones, 6.5% to 10% occurring once. This receptor was taken from a woman under 30 with type 1 diabetes. Sequenced: central memory CD4+ T cells from blood. The chain combines TRBV4-1 with TRBJ1-5; D perhaps matches TRBD1 (5 bases). CDR3 nucleotide sequence: TGCGCCAGCAGCCAAGTCGGGGGTCAGCCCCAGCATTTT. Amino acid sequence: CASSQVGGQPQHF.